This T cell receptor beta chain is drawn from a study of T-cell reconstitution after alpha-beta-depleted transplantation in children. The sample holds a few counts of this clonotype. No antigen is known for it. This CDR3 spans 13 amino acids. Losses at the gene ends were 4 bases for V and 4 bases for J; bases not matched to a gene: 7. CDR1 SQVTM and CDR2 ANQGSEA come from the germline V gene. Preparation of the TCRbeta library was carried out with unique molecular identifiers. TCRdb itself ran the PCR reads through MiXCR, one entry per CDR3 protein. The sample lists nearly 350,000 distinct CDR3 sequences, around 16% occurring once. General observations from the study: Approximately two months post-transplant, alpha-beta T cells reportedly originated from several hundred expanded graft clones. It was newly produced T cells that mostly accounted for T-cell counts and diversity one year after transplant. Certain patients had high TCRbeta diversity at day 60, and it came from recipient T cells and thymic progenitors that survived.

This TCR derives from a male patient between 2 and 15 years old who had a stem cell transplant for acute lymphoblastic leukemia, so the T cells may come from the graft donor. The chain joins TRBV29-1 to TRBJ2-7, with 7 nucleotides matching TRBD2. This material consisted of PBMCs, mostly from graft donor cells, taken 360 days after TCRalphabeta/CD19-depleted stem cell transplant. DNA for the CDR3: TGCAGCGTTGGCGGCGGGAGCGGGTACGAGCAGTACTTC. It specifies CSVGGGSGYEQYF.